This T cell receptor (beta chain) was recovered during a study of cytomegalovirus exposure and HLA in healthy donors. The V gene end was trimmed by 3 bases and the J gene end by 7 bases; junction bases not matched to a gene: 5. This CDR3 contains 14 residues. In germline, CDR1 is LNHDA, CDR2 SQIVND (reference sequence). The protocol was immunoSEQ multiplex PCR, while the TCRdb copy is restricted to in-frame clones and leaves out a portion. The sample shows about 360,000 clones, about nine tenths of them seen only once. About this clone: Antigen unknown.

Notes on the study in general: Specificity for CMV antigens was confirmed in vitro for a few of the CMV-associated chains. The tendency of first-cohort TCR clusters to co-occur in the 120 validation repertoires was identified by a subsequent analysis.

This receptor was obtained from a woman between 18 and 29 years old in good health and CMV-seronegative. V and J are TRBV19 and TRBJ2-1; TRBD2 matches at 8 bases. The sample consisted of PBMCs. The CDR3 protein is CASSIVAGGNEQFF. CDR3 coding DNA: TGTGCCAGTAGTATCGTCGCGGGAGGAAATGAGCAGTTCTTC.